Listed below are T cell receptor beta chains from one sample, sequenced in a study of early T cells in non-severe SARS-CoV-2 infection. MiXCR was run by TCRdb on the 5' RACE reads, yielding one entry per CDR3 protein. In the table there are 50,000 to 70,000 distinct CDR3 sequences, roughly 5.7% of which are singletons. Sequences were derived from whole blood, sampled at baseline. These receptors all stem from an adult who was a healthcare worker with PCR-confirmed SARS-CoV-2 infection or an uninfected control (not recorded which). CDR3s include the opening cysteine and the closing phenylalanine or tryptophan. The D gene is left open where the match is weak. Some rows have no size entry. The others give once, few or many, or a class for an expanded clone.

V gene,clone size,D gene,J gene,CDR3 DNA,CDR3 protein
TRBV28,few,.,TRBJ1-3,TGTGCCAGCAGGGGCGAAGGCAACTCTGGAAACACCATATATTTT,CASRGEGNSGNTIYF
TRBV7-9,few,TRBD1,TRBJ2-3,TGTGCCTGGAACACCGGGACAGGGTCTCCAGATACGCAGTATTTT,CAWNTGTGSPDTQYF
TRBV4-3,many,.,TRBJ2-7,TGCGCCAGCAGCCACTCGGGGGGCGGAGGCTACGAGCAGTACTTC,CASSHSGGGGYEQYF
TRBV6-2/TRBV6-3,many,.,TRBJ2-7,TGTGCCAGCAGACCCCCAGAGGCCTCGCGTTACGAGCAGTACTTC,CASRPPEASRYEQYF
TRBV20-1,.,.,TRBJ2-5,TGCAGTGCCTCCCACGGAGGGAATCAAGAGACCCAGTACTTC,CSASHGGNQETQYF
TRBV27,many,.,TRBJ2-7,TGTGCCAGCAGGTTTATAGGGATTGGGGTCTACGAGCAGTACTTC,CASRFIGIGVYEQYF
TRBV10-3,many,TRBD1,TRBJ2-5,TGTGCCACCACAAGCGGACAGGCACAAGAGACCCAGTACTTC,CATTSGQAQETQYF
TRBV14,many,TRBD1,TRBJ2-3,TGTGCCAGCAGCCATCCCGGACAGGACAGCACAGATACGCAGTATTTT,CASSHPGQDSTDTQYF
TRBV7-9,few,.,TRBJ1-3,TGTGCCAGCAGCTTAGGGGGACACGGAGCGACTGGAAACACCATATATTTT,CASSLGGHGATGNTIYF
TRBV29-1,few,TRBD1,TRBJ2-1,TGCAGCGTCGATTTCGACAGGGGGCGCTTCCATGAGCAGTTCTTC,CSVDFDRGRFHEQFF
TRBV27,few,TRBD1,TRBJ2-7,TGTGCCAGCAGAACAGGGGCGGGCTACGAGCAGTACTTC,CASRTGAGYEQYF
TRBV24-1,many,TRBD2,TRBJ2-1,TGTGCCACCAGTGACAGTAGCGGGAGGGATTACAATGAGCAGTTCTTC,CATSDSSGRDYNEQFF
TRBV7-2,many,.,TRBJ1-4,TGTGCCAGCAGCTTGTACCGGTTAGATGAAAAACTGTTTTTT,CASSLYRLDEKLFF
TRBV15,many,.,TRBJ2-4,TGTGCCACCAGCAGAGGCAGTGACATTCAGTACTTC,CATSRGSDIQYF
TRBV11-2,many,TRBD2,TRBJ2-2,TGTGCCAGCAGTACCGGGACTAGCGGGACCGGGGAGCTGTTTTTT,CASSTGTSGTGELFF
TRBV7-2,few,TRBD1,TRBJ2-2,TGTGCCAGCAGTGGGACAGGGATGGCCGGGGAGCTGTTTTTT,CASSGTGMAGELFF
TRBV28,.,TRBD1,TRBJ1-5,TGTGCCAGCAGTAGGGACAGCTTCAATCAGCCCCAGCATTTT,CASSRDSFNQPQHF
TRBV20-1,many,.,TRBJ1-4,TGCAGTGCTAGGGAGCTTACTGCAACTAATGAAAAACTGTTTTTT,CSARELTATNEKLFF
TRBV20-1,few,TRBD1,TRBJ1-1,TGCAGTGCGATTCCCGGGACAGCGAACACTGAAGCTTTCTTT,CSAIPGTANTEAFF
TRBV27,many,.,TRBJ2-5,TGTGCCAGCAGTTTATCGTGGCAAGAGACCCAGTACTTC,CASSLSWQETQYF
TRBV28,many,TRBD2,TRBJ2-1,TGTGCCAGCAGTCGCGGGGGTTCCTACAATGAGCAGTTCTTC,CASSRGGSYNEQFF
TRBV18,.,.,TRBJ2-3,TGTGCCAGCTCACCGGGCCGGTCGGGCGTGACTAGCACAGATACGCAGTATTTT,CASSPGRSGVTSTDTQYF
TRBV21-1,many,.,TRBJ2-7,TGTGCCAGCAGCAAAGCGCTTTGCGCCGGAGGAAACGAGCAGTACTTC,CASSKALCAGGNEQYF
TRBV12-5,many,.,TRBJ1-3,TGTGCTAGTGGTTTGGCAGGAAACACCATATATTTT,CASGLAGNTIYF
TRBV27,.,.,TRBJ2-3,TGTGCCACCACCAGCTCTAGCACAGATACGCAGTATTTT,CATTSSSTDTQYF
TRBV20-1,many,.,TRBJ2-1,TGCAGTGCTAGTCCGAGCTCCTACAATGAGCAGTTCTTC,CSASPSSYNEQFF
TRBV6-1,many,.,TRBJ2-1,TGTGCCAGCAGTGAAGCGGTACAGAGCTCCTACAATGAGCAGTTCTTC,CASSEAVQSSYNEQFF
TRBV27,many,.,TRBJ1-1,TGTGCCAGCAGTTTAGGGGACACTGAAGCTTTCTTT,CASSLGDTEAFF
TRBV4-2,many,.,TRBJ1-2,TGTGCCAGCAGCCAAGGCAGGGCCCCCTCCGAGAGTGGCTACACCTTC,CASSQGRAPSESGYTF
TRBV7-2,many,.,TRBJ1-1,TGTGCCAGCAGCTATCTTCCCACTCAGGTGAACACTGAAGCTTTCTTT,CASSYLPTQVNTEAFF
TRBV6-2/TRBV6-3,many,.,TRBJ1-4,TGTGCCAGCAGTTGGGGGGCAACTAATGAAAAACTGTTTTTT,CASSWGATNEKLFF
TRBV20-1,many,TRBD2,TRBJ2-5,TGCAGTGCTAGAGTACCACGTTTAGGCGGGGGGGAGACCCAGTACTTC,CSARVPRLGGGETQYF
TRBV11-2,many,.,TRBJ2-7,TGTGCCAGCAGCTCTGCGATCCTATCCTTGACCCGCTACGAGCAGTACTTC,CASSSAILSLTRYEQYF
TRBV6-6,many,.,TRBJ1-3,TGTGCCAGCAGGGACAGCTTCTCTGGAAACACCATATATTTT,CASRDSFSGNTIYF
TRBV6-5,few,.,TRBJ1-2,TGTGCCAGCAGTGTTGGGGGTGACTATGGCTACACCTTC,CASSVGGDYGYTF
TRBV20-1,few,.,TRBJ2-7,TGCAGTGCTAAGGGTCCGCACTTCCTAGAGCAGTACTTC,CSAKGPHFLEQYF
TRBV18,many,TRBD1,TRBJ2-2,TGTGCCAGCTCACCACGGGACAGCGGGGAGCTGTTTTTT,CASSPRDSGELFF